This TCR beta chain was profiled in a study of memory CD4+ T cells and cytomegalovirus serostatus. Overall study: This sample comes from healthy Belgian adults, under 10 CMV seropositive, around 26 seronegative.

A single count supports this clone. No antigen is known for it. Single viable CD3+CD4+CD8-CD45RO+ cells were sorted as the memory CD4+ T cells. The V end was cut by 1 base, the J end by 0 bases, with 19 bases between. This CDR3 has 19 residues. Germline V gene sequence: CDR1 MGHRA, CDR2 YSYEKL. General study results and limits: Suggested: most of the CMV-linked TCR signature lies in CD4+ memory cells.

In the original processing: After removing out-of-frame reads, under 2.5 million distinct TCRbeta sequences remained. Some clones are missing from TCRdb's copy, which holds only in-frame ones; the method was immunoSEQ multiplex PCR. V, J and clone size are taken as reported in that table, and D and trimming were inferred from the DNA itself. The table has about 50,000 clones, around 78% seen once. The source of this sequence is an adult in good health and CMV-seronegative. The sequenced sample was memory CD4+ T cells from blood. The J gene is TRBJ2-1, the V gene TRBV4-1; no reliable D call. Here the CDR3 DNA reads TGCGCCAGCAGCCAAGGGGTCCCACCCCCAAAGAGCTCCTACAATGAGCAGTTCTTC. Its protein product is CASSQGVPPPKSSYNEQFF.